A selection of T cell receptor beta chains follows, all from one sample in a study of cytomegalovirus exposure and HLA in healthy donors. Assay: immunoSEQ multiplex PCR; the TCRdb copy retains only in-frame clones and omits some. This table has about 120,000 clones, around 76% appearing once. Sequencing was carried out using PBMCs. The source of these receptors is a man in his 60s in good health and CMV-seropositive. Each CDR3 is given without its conserved first and last residue. D genes are given only for firm matches. Size tells how often a clone was seen (once, few, many) or the class of an expanded clone, and some rows leave it out.

d_call	clone_size	j_call	v_call	cdr3_aa
TRBD1	-	TRBJ1-5	TRBV30	AWRNRDRMNQPQH
-	-	TRBJ1-3	TRBV5-1	ASSFNGLGNTIY
TRBD2	-	TRBJ2-7	TRBV9	ASSVGLAGREQY
TRBD2	few	TRBJ2-7	TRBV5-1	ASSRGLAGSSYEQY
-	-	TRBJ2-2	TRBV7-9	ASSFYPNTGELF
TRBD2	-	TRBJ2-5	TRBV9	ASSVGTSGQETQY
TRBD1	-	TRBJ1-2	TRBV28	ASSPGGAGYGYT
TRBD2	-	TRBJ2-7	TRBV4-2	ASSQLSGTTSYEQY
TRBD2	once	TRBJ2-3	TRBV19	ASSSGGGTDTQY
TRBD2	-	TRBJ2-1	TRBV7-3	ASSPGGSSYNEQF
TRBD1	-	TRBJ2-7	TRBV28	ASMGHRGSYEQY
TRBD2	-	TRBJ2-5	TRBV5-1	ASSPRGLGALRQETQY
-	-	TRBJ1-1	TRBV5-6	ASSLEGGTEAF
TRBD1	-	TRBJ1-1	TRBV19	ASRDPGQGVGAF
-	few	TRBJ1-1	TRBV27	ASSPFSGYTEAF
-	-	TRBJ2-7	TRBV11-3	ASSLQEDYEQY
-	-	TRBJ1-3	TRBV5-4	ASSTGRSSGNTIY
-	-	TRBJ2-7	TRBV2	ASSEGSFIYEQY
TRBD2	-	TRBJ2-3	TRBV5-4	ASRTGLANTDTQY
-	few	TRBJ1-1	TRBV5-1	ASSLSGVDTEAF
-	-	TRBJ2-1	TRBV5-5	ASSQGGTGQYNEQF
TRBD1	once	TRBJ1-2	TRBV27	ASSFGRGNYGYT
-	many	TRBJ2-1	TRBV6-1	ASSEVYSTYNEQF
-	-	TRBJ2-3	TRBV11-3	ASSLGLAPDTQY
TRBD1	-	TRBJ1-4	TRBV27	ASSPGTGIEKLF
TRBD1	-	TRBJ1-6	TRBV9	ASSATGVSNSPLH
-	-	TRBJ2-7	TRBV7-9	ASSLARGELTEQY
-	-	TRBJ1-1	TRBV29-1	SVESQGNTEAF
-	-	TRBJ2-2	TRBV7-6	ASSRTANTGELF
TRBD2	-	TRBJ2-7	TRBV9	ASSVGSSGSYEQY
-	-	TRBJ1-1	TRBV5-5	ASSFVQGGTEAF
TRBD2	few	TRBJ2-1	TRBV13	ASSPSSGTYNEQF
TRBD1	-	TRBJ2-5	TRBV5-1	ASSVNPGQYYQETQY
-	once	TRBJ2-7	TRBV30	AWFRGGEQY
-	-	TRBJ1-1	TRBV5-4	ASSLDRVILTEAF
-	-	TRBJ1-2	TRBV18	ASSPLARGGYGYT
TRBD1	few	TRBJ2-7	TRBV5-5	ASSLGGTGHGEQY